This T cell receptor (beta chain) was sequenced for a study of tumor-infiltrating lymphocytes in primary liver carcinoma. Study information: The tumors, T1-T3 N0M0 lesions, were 4.2 to 10 cm across.

RNA was extracted from whole blood without cell sorting, alongside germline DNA. A constant-region primer served to make TCR beta cDNA from roughly 480 ng total RNA. The TCR beta library was amplified through three nested multiplex PCR rounds in a modified ARM-PCR procedure. Primers for the first two PCR rounds were TRBV1-TRBV30 forward primers and a C-beta reverse primer (approximately 10 cycles per round). From the multiplex PCR reads, TCRdb called clonotypes with MiXCR, one entry per CDR3 protein. The sample lists almost 200,000 distinct CDR3 sequences; less than 70% were seen once. This CDR3 is built from 14 residues. Germline CDR1 is LNHDA and CDR2 is SQIVND (reference sequence). The ends lost 8 bases at V and 0 bases at J; junction bases unmatched: 4.

The TCR originated in a woman aged 55-70 years with primary liver carcinoma and hepatitis B virus infection. The chain combines TRBV19 with TRBJ2-3, with 8 nucleotides matching TRBD2. Sequenced material: peripheral blood. The CDR3 sequence: CASGGGRSTDTQYF. CDR3 sequence (DNA): TGTGCCAGTGGCGGCGGGAGGAGCACAGATACGCAGTATTTT.